This record looks at one T cell receptor beta chain sequence and its context. No cognate antigen has been identified for it. Base qualities are not at hand, and no much larger clone is one base apart. The cohort was made up of approximately 670 healthy bone marrow donors. Cohort members were all nominally healthy when sampled, although unrecorded immune exposures were likely present. The donor was CMV seropositive and was included in the group of about 290 seropositive cohort members. A peripheral blood sample was provided by each donor, and peripheral blood mononuclear cells were used for TCR beta sequencing. The Qiagen DNeasy Blood Extraction Kit was used to extract genomic DNA from the blood cell samples. The data were obtained in a study of cytomegalovirus exposure and HLA in healthy donors (dated by TCRdb to the late 2010s). About the investigation overall: An earlier analysis of approximately 640 of the donors reported 276 Gb of sequence data and around 110 million unique TCR beta sequences from about 180 million T cells. Roughly 300 gigabases of sequencing data and around 87 million unique TCR sequences were included in an early release covering under 650 HLA-typed donors. Of the 300 to 500 genotyped donors, less than 85% were placed in the genetic ancestry cluster associated with self-reported Caucasian donors. The study aimed to test whether signatures of past pathogen exposure could be identified by cataloging public T cell receptors. The study used immunosequencing to profile the T cell repertoires of approximately 640 subjects and linked those repertoires to cytomegalovirus serostatus. Along with the approximately 620-subject first cohort, a separate validation cohort of over 90 different subjects was used. To predict cytomegalovirus infection status, the study brought together high-throughput TCR immunosequencing, statistical association of individual TCRs with disease status, and machine learning. To study patterns of TCR occurrence, a later analysis re-analyzed previously published TCR beta repertoires from just over 650 donors and added high-resolution HLA genotyping. The later analysis used no new phenotypic data to find candidate immune exposures, relying instead on TCR beta sequences and their occurrence across donors. To decide whether each TCR beta V gene segment behaved as functional or pseudogenic, an earlier analysis of several hundred of the donors relied on high-throughput TCR beta sequencing. Alongside the repertoire data, information on donor age, sex, ethnicity and CMV serostatus was compiled. Genome-wide SNP genotypes for about 65% of the roughly 670 donors were used in a later genetic analysis, which treated that subset as a discovery cohort. Every repertoire in the discovery cohort had been generated on one and the same sequencing platform. HLA typing included class I and class II loci at four-digit resolution. The number of typed donors differed by locus: 629-630 for A, B, C, DRB1 and DQB1; approximately 540 for DQA1; around 580 for DPA1; and about 450 for DPB1. Roughly five DR-DQ haplotypes were treated as single units for association and clustering because of strong linkage in the cohort. Among about 400 genotyped donors of the cohort, an average of roughly 230,000 unique TCR beta nucleotide sequences was sequenced per donor, of which approximately 18% were non-productive.

The library relied on the immunoSEQ multiplex PCR assay. For the multiplex PCR, a mixture combining 60 forward primers for TCR Vbeta segments and 13 reverse primers for TCR Jbeta segments was used. The CDR3 region of rearranged TCR beta genes was amplified from genomic DNA with a multiplex PCR assay. The amplified TCR beta libraries were sequenced on the Illumina HiSeq System as 87-base-pair reads. In the paper's pipeline: A later analysis counted some 74 million unique TCR beta chains across the 670 or so repertoires, and roughly 9.9 million of these chains were shared by at least two donors. A nearest-neighbor algorithm error-corrected the raw reads and collapsed the reads into unique sequences, merging closely related sequences to remove PCR and sequencing errors. Alignment of CDR3 sequences to IMGT reference sequences was used to assign V, D and J gene segments. For a sequence to be retained, a match of at least six nucleotides was required to both a V gene segment and a J gene segment. Rearrangements were classified as productive when the CDR3 lacked stop codons and remained in frame with V and J, and all other rearrangements were classified as non-productive. CDR3 was defined by IMGT convention, running from the second conserved V-encoded cysteine to the conserved J-encoded phenylalanine. The earlier analysis of about 570 of the donors excluded any sequence lacking an unambiguous match to a single V gene segment. An earlier analysis of fewer than 650 of the donors classified V segments as functional when productive rearrangements were above 56.7% and as segregating when the standard deviation between donors was above 5%. A statistical classification framework was built for diagnosing cytomegalovirus status from the catalog of TCR beta chain sequences. V and J gene assignment, in a later analysis, came from comparing TCR nucleotide sequences with IMGT/GENE-DB human TR gene sequences. The TCRdist pipeline was used in a later analysis to assign CDR3 sequences and most-parsimonious VDJ recombination scenarios. In a later analysis, each TCR beta chain was defined by its CDR3 amino acid sequence together with its V-gene family, and reads without a unique V-gene family were excluded. In a later analysis, 450 to 600 highly shared, low-generation-probability nucleotide sequences were removed to address suspected cross-contamination and a sequencing artifact. For each public chain, a later analysis derived a clonal expansion index from normalized ranks of inferred template counts within each repertoire. A later analysis computed generation probabilities with a VDJ recombination model fitted to out-of-frame rearrangements, and checked the results against IGoR. In a later analysis, TCR-TCR, TCR-HLA and TCR-CMV co-occurrence was scored with hypergeometric tests, and a repertoire-size bias correction was applied to TCR pairs. False discovery rates were estimated in a later analysis by permuting HLA or CMV assignments 20 times. A later analysis grouped co-occurring TCRs with DBSCAN, adding TCRdist sequence similarity when clustering within HLA-allele-positive subsets. Repertoires with fewer than 30,000 or more than 120,000 public chains were left out of co-occurrence clustering, as were about five repertoires with anomalous nucleotide sharing. TCRdb stores this immuneACCESS table with in-frame sequences only. Part of the clones is absent; in the studies checked, under half of the shortfall reflects unresolved V genes, and no reason is known for the rest. V and J calls and clone size are those listed in that table; D and trimming were worked out from the DNA. The sample data list 150,000 to 200,000 clones, and 65% to 85% of these were observed just once. Under 7% of the sample is taken by the ten largest.

The V end loses 8 bases and the J end loses 2 bases, and a stretch of 15 bases separates them. The cysteine opens and the phenylalanine closes a CDR3 of 14 amino acids. The retained sequence is limited to the CDR3, 42 bases, with the frame set at the first base. Looking up the germline V gene yields CDR1 MNHEY and CDR2 SVGAGI. Summary of the overall study and its limitations: Some IMGT-functional V segments, including TRBV6-2 and TRBV6-3, could not be told apart with the 87-base-pair reads, so those segments were excluded. A later analysis found that HLA-associated TCR beta chains were more clonally expanded and had lower generation probabilities than equally common non-associated chains. In vitro tests confirmed that a few of the cytomegalovirus-associated TCR beta chains recognize cytomegalovirus antigens. According to a later genetic analysis, donors in an Asian-associated ancestry cluster had fewer N-insertions in productive TCRs than the roughly 700-donor mean. According to a later analysis, most CMV-associated TCR beta chains appeared to be HLA-restricted, and the HLA associations seemed to be driven largely by CMV exposure. In this cohort, only TCR beta chains were sequenced, and detectable features were limited by the absence of alpha or paired-chain data. While some public TCRs were present in many individuals, most TCR sequences turned up only very rarely across donors. The classifier was reported to diagnose cytomegalovirus status with high specificity and sensitivity in both the original and validation cohorts. A group of highly shared sequence variants was considered likely to be a technical artifact of the sequencing pipeline. The study gave a list of under 200 TCR beta chains associated with cytomegalovirus. Correlated functional status among segregating V segments might be attributable to linkage disequilibrium, but an unknown experimental factor could not be ruled out. According to the authors, the approach could potentially be generalized to other disease states and immunological phenotypes. In a later analysis, some 18,000 TCR beta sequences were associated with specific HLA alleles at a false discovery rate of 0.05. In an earlier analysis of some 640 of the donors, most TCR beta V segments were observed in productive rearrangements about 90% or about 30% of the time, broadly matching IMGT annotations. A later analysis found that TCR association rates varied across HLA loci, with DRB1 alleles showing the most associated TCRs and HLA-C alleles the fewest. Because HLA typing was unavailable for some donors at each locus, only the typed subset was used in association tests. Strong co-occurrence of HLA alleles, especially DR and DQ, made assigning TCR associations to individual alleles difficult. Several of the top co-occurrence clusters appeared to be linked to parvovirus B19, influenza, CMV and Epstein-Barr virus, according to a later analysis. A further reported finding was that TCR beta sequences accurately predicted the HLA-A and HLA-B alleles for most subjects in the first cohort. The earlier analysis of nearly 600 of the donors excluded around 17 rarely observed V segments, including chromosome 9 orphons, because counts were too low. The presence/absence analyses assumed that sequencing depth was roughly uniform across donors, and that assumption may not be true. In a later genetic analysis, a missense DCLRE1C variant was associated with V-gene and J-gene trimming of TCR beta chains, and the association was replicated in an independent cohort. The only immune exposure information available for the cohort was CMV serostatus.

The receptor chain draws on TRBV6-5 and TRBJ2-5; TRBD1 could be the D gene, as 5 bases match. The sequenced sample was PBMCs. This sequence originates from a young woman in good health and CMV-seropositive. The CDR3: CASAPPGFQETQYF. The sequenced DNA is TGTGCCAGCGCACCTCCAGGGTTTCAAGAGACCCAGTACTTC.